The entry below gives a single T cell receptor (beta chain) sequence along with its context. Its cognate antigen is unknown. PCR was performed using 60 Vbeta and 13 Jbeta primers. Here immunoSEQ multiplex PCR was the method, and the copy in TCRdb shows in-frame clones only, minus some. Of about 50,000 clones in the sample, around 82% were seen once. This CDR3 comprises 12 residues. CDR1 and CDR2 from the germline V gene are SNHLY and FYNNEI. Between the trimmed V and J ends, which lost 7 bases and 8 bases, there was a span of 9 bases. This sample stems from a study of cytomegalovirus exposure and HLA in healthy donors. Study-wide results and limits: Altogether, some 170 TCR beta chains were recorded as cytomegalovirus-associated. In a later analysis, a missense DCLRE1C variant was linked to TCR beta V- and J-gene trimming. A previous analysis found most TCR beta V segments productive roughly 87% or roughly 30% of the time. It was reportedly the case that the classifier diagnosed cytomegalovirus status with high specificity and sensitivity.

The specimen was PBMCs. This chain connects TRBV2 to TRBJ1-6; D is unresolved. The origin of this receptor is a man aged 30 to 45 in good health and CMV-seropositive. CDR3 sequence (DNA): TGTGCCAGCACTCGCGGGGATTCACCCCTCCACTTT. Translation gives CASTRGDSPLHF.